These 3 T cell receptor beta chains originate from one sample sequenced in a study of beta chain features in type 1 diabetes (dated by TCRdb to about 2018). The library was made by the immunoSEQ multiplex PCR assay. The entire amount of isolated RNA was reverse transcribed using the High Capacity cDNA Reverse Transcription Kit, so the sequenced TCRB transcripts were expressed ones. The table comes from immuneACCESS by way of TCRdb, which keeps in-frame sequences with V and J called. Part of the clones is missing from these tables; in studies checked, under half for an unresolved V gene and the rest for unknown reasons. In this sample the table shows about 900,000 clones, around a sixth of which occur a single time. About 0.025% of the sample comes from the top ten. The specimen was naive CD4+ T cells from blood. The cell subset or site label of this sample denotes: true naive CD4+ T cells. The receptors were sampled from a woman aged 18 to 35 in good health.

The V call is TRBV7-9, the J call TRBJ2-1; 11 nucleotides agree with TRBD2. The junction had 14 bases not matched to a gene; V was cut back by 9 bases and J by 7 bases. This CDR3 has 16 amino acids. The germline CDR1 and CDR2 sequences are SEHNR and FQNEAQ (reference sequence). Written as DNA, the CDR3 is TGTGCCAGTTTAACTTTCGGGGCTAGCGGGAGGAATGAGCAGTTCTTC. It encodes CASLTFGASGRNEQFF.

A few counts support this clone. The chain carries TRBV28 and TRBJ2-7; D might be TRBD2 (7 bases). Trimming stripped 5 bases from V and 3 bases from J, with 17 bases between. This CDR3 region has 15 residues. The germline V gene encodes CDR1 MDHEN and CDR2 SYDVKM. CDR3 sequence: CASSNLGGPFYEQYF. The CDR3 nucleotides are TGTGCCAGCAGTAATTTGGGGGGGCCGTTCTACGAGCAGTACTTC.

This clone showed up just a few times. CDR3 protein: CASSLGTSQETQYF. The CDR3, as DNA: TGTGCCAGCAGCCTAGGGACAAGCCAAGAGACCCAGTACTTC. This chain connects TRBV7-8 to TRBJ2-5, with D perhaps matching TRBD1 (6 bases). Germline V gives CDR1 SGHVS, CDR2 FQNEAQ. The CDR3 is made up of 14 amino acids. V lost 5 bases, J lost 1 base, and 11 bases lay in between.